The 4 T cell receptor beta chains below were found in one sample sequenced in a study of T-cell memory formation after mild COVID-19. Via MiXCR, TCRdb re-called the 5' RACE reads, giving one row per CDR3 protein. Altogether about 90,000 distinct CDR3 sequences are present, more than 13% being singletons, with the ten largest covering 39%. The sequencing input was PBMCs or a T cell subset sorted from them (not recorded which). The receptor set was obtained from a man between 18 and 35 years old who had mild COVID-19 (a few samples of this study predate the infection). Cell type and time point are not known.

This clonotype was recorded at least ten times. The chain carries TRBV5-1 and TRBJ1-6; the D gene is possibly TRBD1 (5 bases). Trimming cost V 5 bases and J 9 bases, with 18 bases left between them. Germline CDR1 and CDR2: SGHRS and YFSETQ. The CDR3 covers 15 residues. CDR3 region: CASSSTGTGGSPLHF. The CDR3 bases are TGCGCCAGCAGTTCTACCGGGACTGGCGGTTCACCCCTCCACTTT.

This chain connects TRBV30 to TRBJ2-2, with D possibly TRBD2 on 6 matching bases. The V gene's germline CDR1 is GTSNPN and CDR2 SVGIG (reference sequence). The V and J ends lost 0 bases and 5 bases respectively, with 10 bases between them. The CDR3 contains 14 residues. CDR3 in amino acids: CAWSVGGETGELFF. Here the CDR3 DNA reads TGTGCCTGGAGTGTCGGGGGTGAGACCGGGGAGCTGTTTTTT. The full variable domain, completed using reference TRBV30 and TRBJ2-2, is SQTIHQWPATLVQPVGSPLSLECTVEGTSNPNLYWYRQAAGRGLQLLFYSVGIGQISSEVPQNLSASRPQDRQFILSSKKLLLSDSGFYLCAWSVGGETGELFFGEGSRLTVL.

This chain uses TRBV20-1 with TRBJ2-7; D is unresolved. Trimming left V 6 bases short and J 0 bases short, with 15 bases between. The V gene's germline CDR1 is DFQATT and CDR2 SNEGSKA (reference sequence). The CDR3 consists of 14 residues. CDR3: CSARVAADSYEQYF. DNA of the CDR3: TGCAGTGCCCGGGTCGCTGCCGACTCCTACGAGCAGTACTTC.

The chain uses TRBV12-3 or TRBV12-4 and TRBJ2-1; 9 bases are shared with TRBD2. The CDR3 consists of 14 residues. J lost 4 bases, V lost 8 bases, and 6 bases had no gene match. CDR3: CASFLSGGYNEQFF. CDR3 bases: TGTGCCAGCTTTCTTAGCGGGGGTTACAATGAGCAGTTCTTC.